This TCR beta chain emerged from a study of T cell changes during pregnancy in multiple sclerosis. Sequencing used immunoSEQ multiplex PCR; TCRdb keeps in-frame clones, though not all of them. The table has under 90,000 clones, around 94% seen once. This TCR was sampled from a female donor in good health, enrolled as a control in a pregnancy study. This specimen consisted of peripheral blood, obtained in the second trimester of pregnancy.

CDR3 DNA sequence: TGCGCCAGCAGCCAAGGACAGGGCACGGGAGAGCAGTACTTC. Its protein is CASSQGQGTGEQYF. The V call is TRBV4-1, the J call TRBJ2-7; 7 bases agree with TRBD1. The CDR3 runs to 14 residues. Germline loops: CDR1 MGHRA, CDR2 YSYEKL. V dropped 1 base and J dropped 7; count of bases not matched to a gene: 7.